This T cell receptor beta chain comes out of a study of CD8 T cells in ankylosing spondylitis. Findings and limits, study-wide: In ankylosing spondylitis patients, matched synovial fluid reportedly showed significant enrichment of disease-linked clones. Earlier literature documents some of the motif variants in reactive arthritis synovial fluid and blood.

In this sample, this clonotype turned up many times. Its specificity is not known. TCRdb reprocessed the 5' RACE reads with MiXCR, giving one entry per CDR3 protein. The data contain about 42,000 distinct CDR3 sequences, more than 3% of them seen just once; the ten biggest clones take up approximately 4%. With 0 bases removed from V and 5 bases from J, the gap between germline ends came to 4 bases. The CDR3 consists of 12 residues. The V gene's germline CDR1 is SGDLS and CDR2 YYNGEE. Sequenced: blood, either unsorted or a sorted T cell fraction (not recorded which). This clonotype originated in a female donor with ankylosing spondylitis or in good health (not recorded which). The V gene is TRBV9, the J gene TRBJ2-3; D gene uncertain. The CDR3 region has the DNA TGTGCCAGCAGCGTAGGGAGAGATACGCAGTATTTT. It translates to CASSVGRDTQYF.